This TCR beta chain originates from a study of radiation and T cells in renal cell carcinoma. Study information: Nephrectomy followed 15 Gy stereotactic body radiation by 4 weeks.

Profiled with immunoSEQ multiplex PCR; TCRdb holds only in-frame clones, not every one. The sample contains some 130,000 clones, approximately 75% of which appear only once. This CDR3 region has 16 residues. Per the germline V gene, CDR1 is MDHEN and CDR2 is SYDVKM. Unmatched junction bases numbered 10, after V lost 6 bases and J lost 0 bases. This clone was observed a handful of times. Antigen unknown. Time point defined: blood 2 weeks post-SBRT. The treatment is: 15 Gy SBRT to primary tumor, nephrectomy 4 weeks later. Clear cell pathology was present in this patient's renal cell carcinoma. Study conclusions and caveats: From baseline, blood top tumor clonotypes peaked at 2 weeks post-radiation.

The chain links TRBV28 to TRBJ2-7; 8 bases are a match to TRBD1. This sample comprised blood, obtained from a patient whose treatment included radiotherapy and nephrectomy. This receptor was taken from a woman aged 55 to 70 with renal cell carcinoma. CDR3 nucleotide sequence: TGTGCCAGCAGCAGGGGGCGGGTGGCCTACTCCTACGAGCAGTACTTC. This codes for CASSRGRVAYSYEQYF.